These 7 T cell receptor beta chains were sequenced from one sample in a study of control samples from healthy donors and cancer patients. Here immunoSEQ multiplex PCR was the method, and the copy in TCRdb shows in-frame clones only, minus some. The data contain 100,000 to 150,000 clones, 85% to 95% of them seen just once; the ten biggest clones take up around 0.6%. Specimen: PBMCs. The origin of the receptors is a man at least 80 years old with head and neck cancer.

The chain has TRBV21-1 and TRBJ2-1; whether TRBD1, the table's D call, matches the DNA was not checked. TRBV21-1 is a pseudogene segment. CDR3 length: 16 amino acids. CDR3 nucleotide sequence: TGTGCCAGCAGCAGACTGGGACAGTCCACCTACAATGAGCAGTTCTTC. It specifies CASSRLGQSTYNEQFF.

This chain connects TRBV3-1 (or the pseudogene TRBV3-2) to TRBJ1-2; D remains ambiguous. Trimming cost V 1 base and J 7 bases, with 13 bases left between them. Germline V gene data show CDR1 as LGHDT and CDR2 as YNNKEL (reference sequence). The CDR3 totals 14 residues. CDR3 bases: TGTGCCAGCAGCCAAGGTCCGGGAACGGGTGGCTACACCTTC. It yields the protein CASSQGPGTGGYTF.

The chain links TRBV11-3 to TRBJ2-2, with 7 bases aligning to TRBD1. CDR3 size: 18 residues. Germline V lookup: CDR1 SGHNT, CDR2 YENEEA. J was trimmed by 6 bases and V by 10 bases; bases with no gene match: 23. CDR3 DNA sequence: TGTGCCACACATCAGGACAGGCGAAAGAAAGGACGTCCCGGGGAGCTGTTTTTT. Translated: CATHQDRRKKGRPGELFF.

The chain joins TRBV6-1 to TRBJ2-5; 8 bases agree with TRBD1. The germline CDR1 and CDR2 sequences are MNHNS and SASEGT. J was trimmed by 4 bases and V by 0 bases; bases with no gene match: 1. The CDR3 contains 14 residues. The CDR3 nucleotides read TGTGCCAGCAGTGAAGCCAGGGGGCGAGAGACCCAGTACTTC. Encoded protein: CASSEARGRETQYF.

The chain uses TRBV19 and TRBJ2-1; D is possibly TRBD1 or TRBD2 (5 bases each). Trimming took off 5 bases at V and 0 bases at J, with 17 bases between the two ends. This CDR3 is 17 amino acids long. In germline, CDR1 is LNHDA, CDR2 SQIVND (reference sequence). The CDR3 loop reads CASSSNPGLSSYNEQFF. As DNA, the CDR3 is TGTGCCAGTAGTTCAAACCCGGGGCTGAGCTCCTACAATGAGCAGTTCTTC.

A single count supports this clone. V usage is TRBV19 and J usage is TRBJ2-1; D is possibly TRBD2 (6 bases). The CDR3 is made up of 16 amino acids. Trimming took 1 base from V and 2 from J, leaving 12 bases between them. Germline V gene data show CDR1 as LNHDA and CDR2 as SQIVND (reference sequence). For the CDR3, the DNA is TGTGCCAGTAGTATAGGACTAGTGGCGCCCTACAATGAGCAGTTCTTC. Its protein is CASSIGLVAPYNEQFF.

The chain couples TRBV4-3 to TRBJ1-1, with 7 nucleotides matching TRBD1. This CDR3 has 14 residues. Germline trimming cut 1 base from V and 1 base from J; bases unmatched to any gene: 0. Germline V gene data show CDR1 as LGHNA and CDR2 as YSLEER. The CDR3 DNA reads TGCGCCAGCAGCCAAGGGGACAGGAACACTGAAGCTTTCTTT. As protein: CASSQGDRNTEAFF.